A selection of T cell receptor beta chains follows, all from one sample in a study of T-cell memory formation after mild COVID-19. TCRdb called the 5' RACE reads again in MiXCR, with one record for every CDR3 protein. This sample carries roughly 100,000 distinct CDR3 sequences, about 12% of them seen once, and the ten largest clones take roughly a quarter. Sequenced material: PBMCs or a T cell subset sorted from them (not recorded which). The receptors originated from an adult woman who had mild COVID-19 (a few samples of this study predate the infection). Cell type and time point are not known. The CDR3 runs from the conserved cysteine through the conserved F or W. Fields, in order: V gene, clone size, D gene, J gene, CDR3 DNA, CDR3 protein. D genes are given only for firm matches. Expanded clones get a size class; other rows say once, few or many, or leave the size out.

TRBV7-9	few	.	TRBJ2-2	TGTGCCAGCAGCTTAACGGTACTACCTACCGGGGAGCTGTTTTTT	CASSLTVLPTGELFF
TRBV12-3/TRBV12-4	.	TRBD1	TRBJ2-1	TGTGCCTGTTCCTCCGGGACAGGGTTAGGCAATGAGCAGTTCTTC	CACSSGTGLGNEQFF
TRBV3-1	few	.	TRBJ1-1	TGTGCCAGCAGCCAAGATACTGCGAACACTGAAGCTTTCTTT	CASSQDTANTEAFF
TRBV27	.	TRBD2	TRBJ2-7	TGTGCCACCTCATTGGGGAGGGGCCACGAGCAGTACTTC	CATSLGRGHEQYF
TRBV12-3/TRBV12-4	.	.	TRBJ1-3	TGTGCCAGCAGTTTAGGCCTGGGGGGGAACACCATATATTTT	CASSLGLGGNTIYF
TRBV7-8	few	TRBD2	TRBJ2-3	TGTGCCAGCAGCACCCCCCGGTCGGGAGCGGGGGGCGGGGATACGCAGTATTTT	CASSTPRSGAGGGDTQYF
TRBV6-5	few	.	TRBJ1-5	TGTGCCAGCAGTTACTCGAGTAATCAGCCCCAGCATTTT	CASSYSSNQPQHF
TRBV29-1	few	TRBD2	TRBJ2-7	TGCAGCGCCGGGACTAGCGGCTACGAGCAGTACTTC	CSAGTSGYEQYF
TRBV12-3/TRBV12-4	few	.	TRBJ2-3	TGTGCCAGCGGCGGGGCAGGGGAATGGGATACGCAGTATTTT	CASGGAGEWDTQYF
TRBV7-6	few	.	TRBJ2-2	TGTGCCAGCAGCTTAGCTACCGGGCACACCGGGGAGCTGTTTTTT	CASSLATGHTGELFF
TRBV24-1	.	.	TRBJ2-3	TGTGCCACCAGTGATTTCTCGGGGCCATCAGATACGCAGTATTTT	CATSDFSGPSDTQYF
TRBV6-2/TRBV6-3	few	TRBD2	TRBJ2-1	TGTGCCAGCAGTTCCGGACTAGCGGCACTTGGGGGCAATGAGCAGTTCTTC	CASSSGLAALGGNEQFF
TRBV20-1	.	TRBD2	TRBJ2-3	TGCAGTGCTAGAGATAATCAGCGGGGAGACACAGATACGCAGTATTTT	CSARDNQRGDTDTQYF
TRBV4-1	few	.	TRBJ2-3	TGCGCCAGCAGCCAAGTGTTCCTTACTAGCACAGATACGCAGTATTTT	CASSQVFLTSTDTQYF
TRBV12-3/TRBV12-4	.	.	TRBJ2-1	TGTGCCAGCAAGTGGGGGACTGCAGGCGAGCAGTTCTTC	CASKWGTAGEQFF
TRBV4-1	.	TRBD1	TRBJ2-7	TGCGCCAGCAGTCGGACAGGAGCCTACGAGCAGTACTTC	CASSRTGAYEQYF
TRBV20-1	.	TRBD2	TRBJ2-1	TGCAGTGCTCGAGGACTAGCGGGAGCCTACAATGAGCAGTTCTTC	CSARGLAGAYNEQFF
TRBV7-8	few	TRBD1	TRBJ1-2	TGTGCCAGCAGCTTCGGACAGGGGAGCTATGGCTACACCTTC	CASSFGQGSYGYTF
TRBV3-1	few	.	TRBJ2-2	TGTGCCAGCAGCCCAATGAACACCGGGGAGCTGTTTTTT	CASSPMNTGELFF
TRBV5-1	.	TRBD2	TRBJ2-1	TGCGCCAGCAGCTTGTACGGGAGGGCCTTGGATGAGCAGTTCTTC	CASSLYGRALDEQFF
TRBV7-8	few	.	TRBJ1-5	TGTGCCAGCAGCTTAGTGGGGCAGGGTGGTCAGCCCCAGCATTTT	CASSLVGQGGQPQHF
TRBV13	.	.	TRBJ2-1	TGTGCCAGCAGCACCGAACTCGGTGACAATGAGCAGTTCTTC	CASSTELGDNEQFF
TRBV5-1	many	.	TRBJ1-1	TGCGCCAGCAGCGGTAGAGGGGGGAACACTGAAGCTTTCTTT	CASSGRGGNTEAFF
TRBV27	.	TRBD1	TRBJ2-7	TGTGCCAGCAGTTCGTCCGGAATAAGACAGGGACCCTACGAGCAGTACTTC	CASSSSGIRQGPYEQYF
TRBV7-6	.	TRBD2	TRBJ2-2	TGTGCCAGCAGCCCGAGTCCGTTCGGGGGGGCCTTTGGGGAGCTGTTTTTT	CASSPSPFGGAFGELFF
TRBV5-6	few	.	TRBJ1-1	TGTGCCAGCAGCTTGTGGGGCGGGCCCATAGAAGCTTTCTTT	CASSLWGGPIEAFF
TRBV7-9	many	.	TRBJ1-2	TGTGCCAGCAGGAGGGCCTATGGCTACACCTTC	CASRRAYGYTF
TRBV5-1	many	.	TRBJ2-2	TGCGCCAGCAGCTTGGCGGAGGGCCACACCGGGGAGCTGTTTTTT	CASSLAEGHTGELFF
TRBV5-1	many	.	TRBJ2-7	TGCGCCAGCAACGAGGGTGGGACGACCTACGAGCAGTACTTC	CASNEGGTTYEQYF
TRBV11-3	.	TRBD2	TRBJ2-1	TGTGCCAGCAGCCCCCGTCTAGCGGGGCTATACAATGAGCAGTTCTTC	CASSPRLAGLYNEQFF
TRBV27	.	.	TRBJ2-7	TGTGCCAGCACCGAACTTGGACTCAACGAGCAGTACTTC	CASTELGLNEQYF
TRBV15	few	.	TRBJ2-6	TGTGCCACCAGCAGTCGCTCCGGCTCTGGGGCCAACGTCCTGACTTTC	CATSSRSGSGANVLTF
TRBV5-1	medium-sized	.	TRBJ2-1	TGCGCCAGCAGCTTGGCTACGGACTACCCTCTTTCGGGGGACAATGAGCAGTTCTTC	CASSLATDYPLSGDNEQFF
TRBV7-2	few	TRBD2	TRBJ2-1	TGTGCCAGCACCCGAACAACCCCGGGACTAGCGGGAGAGAATGAGCAGTTCTTC	CASTRTTPGLAGENEQFF
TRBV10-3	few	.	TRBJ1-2	TGTGCCATCAGTGAGTCGCGGGACGGCCTGTTAGGACGCTACACCTTC	CAISESRDGLLGRYTF
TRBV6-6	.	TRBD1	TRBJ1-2	TGTGCCAGCAGGAAAGGGACAGGAGCTAACTATGGCTACACCTTC	CASRKGTGANYGYTF
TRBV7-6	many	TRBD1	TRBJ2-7	TGTGCCAGCAGCCCCGGGACAGGGTGGGCCTACGAGCAGTACTTC	CASSPGTGWAYEQYF
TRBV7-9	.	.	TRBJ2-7	TGTGCCAGCAGCCCCGCTTACGACGAGCAGTACTTC	CASSPAYDEQYF
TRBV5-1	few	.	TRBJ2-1	TGCGCCAGCAGCTGGAGTGGGGAGGAGCAGTTCTTC	CASSWSGEEQFF
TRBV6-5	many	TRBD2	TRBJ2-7	TGTGCCAGCAGTTACTCTGCGGGAGGGCCTTACGAGCAGTACTTC	CASSYSAGGPYEQYF
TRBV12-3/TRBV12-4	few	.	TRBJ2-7	TGTGCCAGCAGTTTTTCAGCCTCCACCTACGAGCAGTACTTC	CASSFSASTYEQYF
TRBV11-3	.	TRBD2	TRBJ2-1	TGTGACAGCAGCTACCGGACTAGCGGGGGGAGTAATGAGCAGTTCTTC	CDSSYRTSGGSNEQFF
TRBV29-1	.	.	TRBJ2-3	TGCAGCGTTGACCGCTCGGGCAGGGCCGCAGATACGCAGTATTTT	CSVDRSGRAADTQYF
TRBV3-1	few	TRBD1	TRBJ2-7	TGTGCCAGCAGCCGAGGGGACAGGGTAGGGTACGAGCAGTACTTC	CASSRGDRVGYEQYF
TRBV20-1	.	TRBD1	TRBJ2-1	TGCAGTGCTAGAGATCCGACAGGGAGCAATGAGCAGTTCTTC	CSARDPTGSNEQFF
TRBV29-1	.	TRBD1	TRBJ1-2	TGCAGCGCGGGGGACAGGGATTATGGTGGCTACACCTTC	CSAGDRDYGGYTF
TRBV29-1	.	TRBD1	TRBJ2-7	TGCAGCGTTGTTCCGGTAGGGGGCGAGTGGGAGCAGTACTTC	CSVVPVGGEWEQYF
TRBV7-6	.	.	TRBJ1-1	TGTGCCAGCAGCTTCCACGGGGGCGCTGAAGCTTTCTTT	CASSFHGGAEAFF
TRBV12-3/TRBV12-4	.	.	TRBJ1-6	TGTGCCAGCAGTCCACCCCTCCACTTT	CASSPPLHF
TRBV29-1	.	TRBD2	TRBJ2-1	TGCAGCGTTGCCGGGGGGTCCTCCTACAATGAGCAGTTCTTC	CSVAGGSSYNEQFF
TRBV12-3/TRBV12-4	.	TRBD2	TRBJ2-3	TGTGCCAGCAGTTGGCCGGGACTAGCGGGAGAGGGTACGCAGTATTTT	CASSWPGLAGEGTQYF
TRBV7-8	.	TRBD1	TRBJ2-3	TGTGCCAGCAGCTTAGTACAGGGGGTGACAGATACGCAGTATTTT	CASSLVQGVTDTQYF
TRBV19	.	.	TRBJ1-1	TGTGCCAGTAATCAGTATCCGGGAAGGACTGAAGCTTTCTTT	CASNQYPGRTEAFF
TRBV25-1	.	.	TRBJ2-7	TGTGCCAGCAGTGGAAAACAGGCCCTATCCGCCGCCAACTACGAGCAGTACTTC	CASSGKQALSAANYEQYF
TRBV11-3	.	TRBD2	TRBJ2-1	TGTGCCAGCAGCCTCAGACTAGCGGGGTACGTGGCTGGTGAGCAGTTCTTC	CASSLRLAGYVAGEQFF
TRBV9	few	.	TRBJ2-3	TGTGCCAGCAGCGCGAGACGAAACAGGGATTTCAGCACAGATACGCAGTATTTT	CASSARRNRDFSTDTQYF
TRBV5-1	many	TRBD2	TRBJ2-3	TGCGCCAGCACCCAAGCGGGGAACACAGATACGCAGTATTTT	CASTQAGNTDTQYF
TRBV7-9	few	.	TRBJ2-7	TGTGCCAGCAGCTACCCTCGGCCACCCTTGCAGTACTTC	CASSYPRPPLQYF
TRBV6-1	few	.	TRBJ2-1	TGTGCCACGCTGGGAGGCCACAGTGAGCAGTTCTTC	CATLGGHSEQFF
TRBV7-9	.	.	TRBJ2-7	TGTGCCAGCAGTCCCTCAGGGTTCCCCCACGAGCAGTACTTC	CASSPSGFPHEQYF